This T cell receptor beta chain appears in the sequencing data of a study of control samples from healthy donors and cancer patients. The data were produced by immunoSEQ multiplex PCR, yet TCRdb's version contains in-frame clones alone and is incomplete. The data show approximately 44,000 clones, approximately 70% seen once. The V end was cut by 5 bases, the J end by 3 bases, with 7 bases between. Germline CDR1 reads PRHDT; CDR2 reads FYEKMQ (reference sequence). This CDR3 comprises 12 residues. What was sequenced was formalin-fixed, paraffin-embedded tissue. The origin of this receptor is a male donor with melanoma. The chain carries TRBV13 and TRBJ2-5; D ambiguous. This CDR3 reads CASSATEETQYF. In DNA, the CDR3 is TGTGCCAGCAGCGCCACTGAAGAGACCCAGTACTTC.